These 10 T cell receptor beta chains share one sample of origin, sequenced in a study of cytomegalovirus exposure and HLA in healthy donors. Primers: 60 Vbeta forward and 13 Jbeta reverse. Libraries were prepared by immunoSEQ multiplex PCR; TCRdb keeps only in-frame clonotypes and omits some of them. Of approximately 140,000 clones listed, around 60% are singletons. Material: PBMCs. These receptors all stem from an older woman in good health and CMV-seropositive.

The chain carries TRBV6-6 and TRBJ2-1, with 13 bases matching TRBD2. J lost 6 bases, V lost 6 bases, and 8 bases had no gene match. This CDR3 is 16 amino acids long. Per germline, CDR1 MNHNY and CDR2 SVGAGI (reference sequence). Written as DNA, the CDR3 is TGTGCCAGCAGCGAATCACGACTAGCGGGAGGCAATGAGCAGTTCTTC. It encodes CASSESRLAGGNEQFF.

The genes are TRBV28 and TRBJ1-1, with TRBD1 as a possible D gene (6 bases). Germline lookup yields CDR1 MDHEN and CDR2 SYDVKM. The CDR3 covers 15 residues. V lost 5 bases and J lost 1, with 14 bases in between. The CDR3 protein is CASSLGGAKNTEAFF. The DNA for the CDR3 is TGTGCCAGCAGTCTCGGGGGGGCCAAGAACACTGAAGCTTTCTTT.

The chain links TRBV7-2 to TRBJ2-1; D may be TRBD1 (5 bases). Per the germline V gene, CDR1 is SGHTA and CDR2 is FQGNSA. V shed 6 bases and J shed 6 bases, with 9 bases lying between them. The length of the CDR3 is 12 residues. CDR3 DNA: TGTGCCAGCAGTAGGGGTTTCAATGAGCAGTTCTTC. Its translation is CASSRGFNEQFF.

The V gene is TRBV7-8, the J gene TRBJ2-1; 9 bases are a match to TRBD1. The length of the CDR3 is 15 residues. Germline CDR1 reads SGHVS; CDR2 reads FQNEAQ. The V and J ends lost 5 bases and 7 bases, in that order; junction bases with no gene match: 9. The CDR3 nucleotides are TGTGCCAGCAGCCCCGGGACAGGGAGGTGGAATGAGCAGTTCTTC. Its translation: CASSPGTGRWNEQFF.

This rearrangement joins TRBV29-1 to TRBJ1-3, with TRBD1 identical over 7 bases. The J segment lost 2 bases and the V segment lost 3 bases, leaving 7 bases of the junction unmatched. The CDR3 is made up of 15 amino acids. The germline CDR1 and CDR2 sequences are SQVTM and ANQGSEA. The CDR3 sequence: CSVEGLTGAGNTIYF. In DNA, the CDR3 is TGCAGCGTTGAGGGGCTCACAGGGGCTGGAAACACCATATATTTT.

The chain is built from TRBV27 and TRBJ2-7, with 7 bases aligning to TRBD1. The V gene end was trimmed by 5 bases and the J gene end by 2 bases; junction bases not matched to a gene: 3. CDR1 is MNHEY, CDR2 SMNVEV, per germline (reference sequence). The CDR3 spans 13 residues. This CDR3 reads CASSPGTAYEQYF. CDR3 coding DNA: TGTGCCAGCAGTCCCGGGACAGCCTACGAGCAGTACTTC.

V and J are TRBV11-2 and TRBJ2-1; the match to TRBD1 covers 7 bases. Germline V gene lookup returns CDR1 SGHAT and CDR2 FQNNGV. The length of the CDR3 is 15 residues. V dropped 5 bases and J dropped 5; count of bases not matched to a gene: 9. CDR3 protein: CASSRTGQRDNEQFF. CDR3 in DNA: TGTGCCAGCAGCCGAACGGGACAGAGGGACAATGAGCAGTTCTTC. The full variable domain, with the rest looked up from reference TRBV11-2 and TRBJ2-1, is EAGVAQSPRYKIIEKRQSVAFWCNPISGHATLYWYQQILGQGPKLLIQFQNNGVVDDSQLPKDRFSAERLKGVDSTLKIQPAKLEDSAVYLCASSRTGQRDNEQFFGPGTRLTVL.

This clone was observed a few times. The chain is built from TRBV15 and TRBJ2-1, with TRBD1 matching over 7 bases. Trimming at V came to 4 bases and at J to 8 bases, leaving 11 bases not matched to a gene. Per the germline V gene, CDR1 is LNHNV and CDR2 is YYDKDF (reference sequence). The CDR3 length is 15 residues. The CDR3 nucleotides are TGTGCCACCAGCACAAAAAAGACAGGGTTCGATGAGCAGTTCTTC. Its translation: CATSTKKTGFDEQFF. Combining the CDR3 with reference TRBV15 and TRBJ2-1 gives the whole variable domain DAMVIQNPRYQVTQFGKPVTLSCSQTLNHNVMYWYQQKSSQAPKLLFHYYDKDFNNEADTPDNFQSRRPNTSFCFLDIRSPGLGDTAMYLCATSTKKTGFDEQFFGPGTRLTVL.

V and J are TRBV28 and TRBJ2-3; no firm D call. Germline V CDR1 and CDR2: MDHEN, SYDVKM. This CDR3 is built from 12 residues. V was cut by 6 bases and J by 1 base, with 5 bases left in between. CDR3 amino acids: CASSRGTDTQYF. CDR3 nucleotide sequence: TGTGCCAGCAGCCGGGGCACAGATACGCAGTATTTT.

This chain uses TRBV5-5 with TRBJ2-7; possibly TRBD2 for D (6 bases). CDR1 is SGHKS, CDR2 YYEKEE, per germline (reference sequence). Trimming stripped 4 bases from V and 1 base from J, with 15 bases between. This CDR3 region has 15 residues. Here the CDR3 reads CASSLHSGGSYEQYF. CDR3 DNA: TGTGCCAGCAGCCTCCACTCCGGGGGATCCTACGAGCAGTACTTC.